The rows below give T cell receptor beta chains drawn from one sample of a study of T cells after yellow fever vaccination. TCRdb re-called the 5' RACE reads with MiXCR, one entry per CDR3 protein. The sample shows a few hundred thousand distinct CDR3 sequences, approximately 4% of them seen only once. Source: PBMCs, taken 5 days after the yellow fever booster vaccination. These receptors all come from a man aged 18 to 35 who received the YFV17D yellow fever vaccine. Both conserved end residues are part of each CDR3. The D gene is left open where the match is weak. For some rows the clone size is stated as once, few or many, or as a class when expanded; others skip it.

clone size: many; J gene: TRBJ2-3; D gene: -; V gene: TRBV20-1; CDR3 protein: CSASSGETDTQYF; CDR3 DNA: TGCAGTGCCTCTTCAGGGGAGACAGATACGCAGTATTTT
clone size: -; J gene: TRBJ1-2; D gene: -; V gene: TRBV7-9; CDR3 protein: CASSLGGIGYTF; CDR3 DNA: TGTGCCAGCAGCTTGGGGGGAATCGGCTACACCTTC
clone size: -; J gene: TRBJ1-1; D gene: -; V gene: TRBV20-1; CDR3 protein: CSALDHYGFFF; CDR3 DNA: TGCAGTGCCCTCGACCACTACGGCTTTTTTTTC
clone size: many; J gene: TRBJ1-5; D gene: -; V gene: TRBV12-3/TRBV12-4; CDR3 protein: CASRVQGSLLTQHF; CDR3 DNA: TGTGCCAGCAGGGTTCAGGGGAGCCTCCTGACCCAGCATTTT
clone size: -; J gene: TRBJ2-1; D gene: -; V gene: TRBV5-1; CDR3 protein: CASSLAEGREQFF; CDR3 DNA: TGCGCCAGCAGCTTGGCGGAGGGAAGGGAGCAGTTCTTC
clone size: few; J gene: TRBJ1-1; D gene: -; V gene: TRBV10-3; CDR3 protein: CAIQGFRTEAFF; CDR3 DNA: TGTGCCATCCAGGGGTTTCGGACTGAAGCTTTCTTT
clone size: -; J gene: TRBJ1-2; D gene: -; V gene: TRBV5-4; CDR3 protein: CASSLAADNYGYTF; CDR3 DNA: TGTGCCAGCAGCTTGGCCGCAGATAACTATGGCTACACCTTC
clone size: many; J gene: TRBJ2-1; D gene: -; V gene: TRBV20-1; CDR3 protein: CSARDRVAYNEQFF; CDR3 DNA: TGCAGTGCTAGAGATCGAGTCGCCTACAATGAGCAGTTCTTC
clone size: many; J gene: TRBJ1-1; D gene: -; V gene: TRBV25-1; CDR3 protein: CASSWGMNTEAFF; CDR3 DNA: TGTGCCAGCTCATGGGGTATGAACACTGAAGCTTTCTTT
clone size: few; J gene: TRBJ2-5; D gene: TRBD2; V gene: TRBV20-1; CDR3 protein: CSARDPSGGSQETQYF; CDR3 DNA: TGCAGTGCTAGAGACCCTAGCGGGGGATCTCAAGAGACCCAGTACTTC
clone size: few; J gene: TRBJ2-1; D gene: -; V gene: TRBV5-1; CDR3 protein: CASSLFLNEQFF; CDR3 DNA: TGCGCCAGCAGCTTGTTTCTTAATGAGCAGTTCTTC
clone size: -; J gene: TRBJ1-6; D gene: -; V gene: TRBV12-3/TRBV12-4; CDR3 protein: CASSLNQGRNSPLHF; CDR3 DNA: TGTGCCAGCAGTTTAAATCAGGGGAGAAATTCACCCCTCCACTTT
clone size: few; J gene: TRBJ2-2; D gene: TRBD2; V gene: TRBV7-3; CDR3 protein: CASSPSSAGVNTGELFF; CDR3 DNA: TGTGCCAGCAGCCCTTCAAGCGCGGGAGTTAACACCGGGGAGCTGTTTTTT
clone size: -; J gene: TRBJ2-3; D gene: TRBD1; V gene: TRBV5-1; CDR3 protein: CASSLNRGPDTQYF; CDR3 DNA: TGCGCCAGCAGCTTGAACAGGGGACCAGATACGCAGTATTTT
clone size: few; J gene: TRBJ1-6; D gene: -; V gene: TRBV12-3/TRBV12-4; CDR3 protein: CASSPTSGALHF; CDR3 DNA: TGTGCCAGCAGCCCCACGTCTGGAGCCCTCCACTTT
clone size: few; J gene: TRBJ1-2; D gene: -; V gene: TRBV6-5; CDR3 protein: CASSYSTGVVGVYGYTF; CDR3 DNA: TGTGCCAGCAGTTACTCGACAGGTGTCGTTGGGGTCTATGGCTACACCTTC
clone size: few; J gene: TRBJ2-3; D gene: TRBD1; V gene: TRBV7-2; CDR3 protein: CASSLEQGWRDTQYF; CDR3 DNA: TGTGCCAGCAGTCTTGAACAGGGGTGGAGAGATACGCAGTATTTT
clone size: many; J gene: TRBJ1-6; D gene: -; V gene: TRBV20-1; CDR3 protein: CSASWDHRSPLHF; CDR3 DNA: TGCAGTGCTAGTTGGGATCATCGCTCACCCCTCCACTTT
clone size: -; J gene: TRBJ2-1; D gene: TRBD2; V gene: TRBV20-1; CDR3 protein: CSVRPGLAGGPVEQFF; CDR3 DNA: TGCAGTGTCCGGCCGGGACTAGCGGGGGGGCCAGTGGAGCAGTTCTTC
clone size: many; J gene: TRBJ1-2; D gene: -; V gene: TRBV29-1; CDR3 protein: CSAAQAGAHGYTF; CDR3 DNA: TGCAGCGCCGCCCAGGCAGGGGCTCATGGCTACACCTTC
clone size: many; J gene: TRBJ2-2; D gene: -; V gene: TRBV5-6; CDR3 protein: CASSLARELNTGELFF; CDR3 DNA: TGTGCCAGCAGCTTGGCCCGGGAACTAAACACCGGGGAGCTGTTTTTT
clone size: -; J gene: TRBJ1-4; D gene: TRBD1; V gene: TRBV7-9; CDR3 protein: CASSSLRQGEKLFF; CDR3 DNA: TGTGCCAGCAGCTCGCTCCGACAGGGGGAAAAACTGTTTTTT
clone size: many; J gene: TRBJ2-1; D gene: -; V gene: TRBV20-1; CDR3 protein: CSATGYSYNEQFF; CDR3 DNA: TGCAGTGCCACGGGATACTCCTACAATGAGCAGTTCTTC